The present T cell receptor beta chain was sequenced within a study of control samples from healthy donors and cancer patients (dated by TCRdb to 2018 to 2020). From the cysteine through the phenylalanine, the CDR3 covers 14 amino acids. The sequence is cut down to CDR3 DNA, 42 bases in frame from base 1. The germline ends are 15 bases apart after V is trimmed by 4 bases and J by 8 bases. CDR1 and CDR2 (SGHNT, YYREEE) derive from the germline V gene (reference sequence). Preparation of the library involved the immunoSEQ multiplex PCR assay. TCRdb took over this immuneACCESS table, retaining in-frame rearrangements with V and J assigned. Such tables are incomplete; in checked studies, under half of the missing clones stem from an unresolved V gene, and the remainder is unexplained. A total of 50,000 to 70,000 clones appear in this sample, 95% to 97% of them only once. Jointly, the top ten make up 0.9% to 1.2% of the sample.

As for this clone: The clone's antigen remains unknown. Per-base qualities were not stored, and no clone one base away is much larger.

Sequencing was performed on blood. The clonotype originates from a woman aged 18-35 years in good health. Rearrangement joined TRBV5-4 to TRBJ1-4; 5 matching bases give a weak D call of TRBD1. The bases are TGTGCCAGCAGCCCCGGGGGGTCGGCCGAAAAACTGTTTTTT. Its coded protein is CASSPGGSAEKLFF.